Detailed here is one T cell receptor beta chain. Its specificity is unknown. Germline CDR1 reads MNHEY; CDR2 reads SMNVEV (reference sequence). CDR3 size: 15 residues. The V segment lost 5 bases and the J segment 3 bases; nucleotides outside the gene matches: 7. The sample comes from a study of T cells in Graves' hyperthyroidism and ophthalmopathy. Study-level points and caveats: Separating ophthalmopathy from stable hyperthyroidism was achieved by a 13 V-J model. Clonotypes that were expanded in thyroid above 0.001 mostly appeared in blood too.

Researchers took RNA transcripts and amplified the TCR beta CDR3 regions from them. A first-round RT-PCR of the TCR CDR3 used the HTBI primer set. TCRdb recomputed calls from the multiplex PCR reads with MiXCR, one row per CDR3 protein. This table holds more than 500,000 distinct CDR3 sequences, 40% to 50% found once. Exclusion criteria comprised uncontrolled infection, other autoimmune disease, pregnancy or lactation. V gene TRBV27 combines with J gene TRBJ1-5, with 7 bases fitting TRBD1. The sequencing input was peripheral blood or thyroid tissue (not recorded which). The sequence was obtained from an adult woman with Graves' disease, either hyperthyroidism or ophthalmopathy (not recorded which). The CDR3 sequence: CASSTGQDHNQPQHF. CDR3 bases: TGTGCCAGCAGTACCGGACAGGACCACAATCAGCCCCAGCATTTT.